The 5 T cell receptor beta chains given below trace back to one sample, sequenced in a study of cytomegalovirus exposure and HLA in healthy donors. PCR primers comprised 60 Vbeta and 13 Jbeta primers. The data were produced by immunoSEQ multiplex PCR, yet TCRdb's version contains in-frame clones alone and is incomplete. The sample contains 90,000 to 140,000 clones, approximately 83% of which appear only once. What was sequenced was PBMCs. The receptors here all came from a man aged 18 to 30 in good health and CMV-seronegative.

CDR3 in amino acids: CASSQEPGLAGGPWGSYNEQFF. The CDR3 DNA reads as TGCGCCAGCAGCCAAGAGCCGGGACTAGCGGGAGGGCCGTGGGGCTCCTACAATGAGCAGTTCTTC. This rearrangement joins TRBV4-1 to TRBJ2-1; TRBD2 matches 16 bases. The CDR3 is 22 residues long. The trim removed 0 bases at V and 0 bases at J, leaving 11 bases unmatched. Germline lookup yields CDR1 MGHRA and CDR2 YSYEKL.

The CDR3 loop reads CASTIGGQGDYGYTF. CDR3 bases: TGTGCCAGCACTATCGGGGGACAGGGGGACTATGGCTACACCTTC. The gene calls are TRBV28 and TRBJ1-2; 11 nucleotides agree with TRBD1. V lost 7 bases, J lost 3 bases, and 7 bases stayed unmatched. Germline CDR1 and CDR2: MDHEN and SYDVKM. This CDR3 comprises 15 residues.

The chain employs TRBV18 and TRBJ2-1; a possible D gene is TRBD2 (5 bases). Germline CDR1 is KGHSH and CDR2 is LQKENI. The CDR3 totals 13 residues. The V end was cut by 5 bases, the J end by 5 bases, with 10 bases between. The DNA for the CDR3 is TGTGCCAGCTCATTTCGAGGGAACAATGAGCAGTTCTTC. Its translation: CASSFRGNNEQFF. Full variable domain (rest looked up from reference TRBV18 and TRBJ2-1): NAGVMQNPRHLVRRRGQEARLRCSPMKGHSHVYWYRQLPEEGLKFMVYLQKENIIDESGMPKERFSAEFPKEGPSILRIQQVVRGDSAAYFCASSFRGNNEQFFGPGTRLTVL.

The chain links TRBV9 to TRBJ2-3, with D possibly TRBD2 on 6 matching bases. Trimming shortened V by 2 bases and J by 5 bases, and 12 bases separated the two germline ends. The length of the CDR3 is 14 residues. Germline V CDR1 and CDR2: SGDLS, YYNGEE. Written as DNA, the CDR3 is TGTGCCAGCAGCGTTAGGGACTGGAAAGATACGCAGTATTTT. Amino acid sequence: CASSVRDWKDTQYF. Full variable domain (missing parts from reference TRBV9 and TRBJ2-3): DSGVTQTPKHLITATGQRVTLRCSPRSGDLSVYWYQQSLDQGLQFLIQYYNGEERAKGNILERFSAQQFPDLHSELNLSSLELGDSALYFCASSVRDWKDTQYFGPGTRLTVL.

This clone has only a few counts. This chain's CDR3 is CASSQTGGNTEAFF. CDR3 nucleotide sequence: TGTGCCAGCAGCCAAACAGGGGGGAACACTGAAGCTTTCTTT. This rearrangement joins TRBV27 to TRBJ1-1, with 8 nucleotides matching TRBD1. The CDR3 loop spans 14 amino acids. Germline CDR1 MNHEY, CDR2 SMNVEV (reference sequence). Trimming removed 6 bases from V and 1 base from J; junction bases left unmatched: 4.